This T cell receptor beta chain was sequenced for a study of T cell responses to AZD1222 COVID-19 vaccine. Study-wide results and limits: Unmutated variant regions reportedly attract nearly half of all spike-specific TCRs.

Notes on this clone: Its antigen is as yet unknown.

The repertoire was sequenced with immunoSEQ multiplex PCR; TCRdb's copy has only in-frame clones and lacks some. This sample has tens of thousands of clones, with approximately 89% found just once. The TCR was taken from an adult who received the AZD1222 COVID-19 vaccine. The material was peripheral blood, obtained 28 days after the second AZD1222 dose.

CDR3 nucleotide sequence: TGTGCCAGCAGCCAACTCTGGGACGGCTATGGCTACACCTTC. Amino acid sequence: CASSQLWDGYGYTF. The V gene is TRBV3-1 (or the pseudogene TRBV3-2), the J gene TRBJ1-2; maybe TRBD1 (5 bases). This CDR3 is 14 amino acids long. Per germline, CDR1 LGHDT and CDR2 YNNKEL (reference sequence). Trimming left V 2 bases short and J 4 bases short, with 11 bases between.